This is a list of T cell receptor beta chains from one sample in a study of CD8+ T cells in alopecia areata. Using immunoSEQ multiplex PCR, the repertoire was profiled, and TCRdb retains in-frame clones only, with some absent. Of over 150,000 clones detected, just over 55% appear once; the ten largest clones hold nearly 5%. Input material: CD8+ T cells sorted from blood. These receptors all stem from a human donor in good health. CDR3s include the opening cysteine and the closing phenylalanine or tryptophan. A D gene is named only where the DNA matches it firmly. A clone size is listed for some rows: how often the clone was seen (once, few, many), or a class if it is expanded.

J gene: TRBJ2-5
clone size: few
D gene: TRBD1
V gene: TRBV14
CDR3 DNA: TGTGCCAGCAGCCAAGATCGGACAGGGGCTGTGGAGACCCAGTACTTC
CDR3 protein: CASSQDRTGAVETQYF

J gene: TRBJ2-3
clone size: few
D gene: -
V gene: TRBV5-6
CDR3 DNA: TGTGCCAGCAGCGCCACCCTAGAAGGAGATACGCAGTATTTT
CDR3 protein: CASSATLEGDTQYF

J gene: TRBJ2-3
clone size: -
D gene: -
V gene: TRBV6-5
CDR3 DNA: TGTGCCAGCAGTTACTCGAGCCCTTTGACGAAAGATACGCAGTATTTT
CDR3 protein: CASSYSSPLTKDTQYF

J gene: TRBJ2-3
clone size: few
D gene: -
V gene: TRBV19
CDR3 DNA: TGTGCCAGTAGTATTTACCACGGCAGCACAGATACGCAGTATTTT
CDR3 protein: CASSIYHGSTDTQYF

J gene: TRBJ1-1
clone size: once
D gene: TRBD1
V gene: TRBV27
CDR3 DNA: TGTGCCAGCAGATCCGGGACAGGAACTGAAGCTTTCTTT
CDR3 protein: CASRSGTGTEAFF

J gene: TRBJ2-7
clone size: -
D gene: -
V gene: TRBV7-9
CDR3 DNA: TGTGCCAGCAGGGGTGGGACTTCCTACGAGCAGTACTTC
CDR3 protein: CASRGGTSYEQYF

J gene: TRBJ2-5
clone size: -
D gene: -
V gene: TRBV19
CDR3 DNA: TGTGCCAGTAGTACCCGCGAAGGGGAGACCCAGTACTTC
CDR3 protein: CASSTREGETQYF

J gene: TRBJ2-7
clone size: -
D gene: -
V gene: TRBV6-5
CDR3 DNA: TGTGCCAGCAGCCAAGATCACTACGAGCAGTACTTC
CDR3 protein: CASSQDHYEQYF

J gene: TRBJ1-1
clone size: -
D gene: -
V gene: TRBV5-6
CDR3 DNA: TGTGCCAGCAGCTTGGCCGGGATGAACACTGAAGCTTTCTTT
CDR3 protein: CASSLAGMNTEAFF

J gene: TRBJ1-2
clone size: -
D gene: -
V gene: TRBV4-1
CDR3 DNA: TGCGCCAGCAGCCAAGTCGGCCTGGGTGGCTATGGCTACACCTTC
CDR3 protein: CASSQVGLGGYGYTF

J gene: TRBJ2-3
clone size: -
D gene: -
V gene: TRBV9
CDR3 DNA: TGTGCCAGCGGTTTGGGGGATCGGGGCACAGATACGCAGTATTTT
CDR3 protein: CASGLGDRGTDTQYF

J gene: TRBJ2-7
clone size: -
D gene: -
V gene: TRBV5-4
CDR3 DNA: TGTGCCAGCAGCTTGGGCTACGAGCAGTACTTC
CDR3 protein: CASSLGYEQYF

J gene: TRBJ1-6
clone size: -
D gene: TRBD1
V gene: TRBV4-1
CDR3 DNA: TGCGCCAGCAGCTCTATAACACAGGGGGCTGGATCACCCCTCCACTTT
CDR3 protein: CASSSITQGAGSPLHF

J gene: TRBJ1-1
clone size: few
D gene: -
V gene: TRBV29-1
CDR3 DNA: TGCAGCGTCGAAAAGGGGACTGAAGCTTTCTTT
CDR3 protein: CSVEKGTEAFF

J gene: TRBJ2-3
clone size: -
D gene: -
V gene: TRBV7-9
CDR3 DNA: TGTGCCAGCAGCTTAGAGATGAGCACAGATACGCAGTATTTT
CDR3 protein: CASSLEMSTDTQYF

J gene: TRBJ1-1
clone size: -
D gene: -
V gene: TRBV9
CDR3 DNA: TGTGCCAGCAGTCCAACAGGAAACACTGAAGCTTTCTTT
CDR3 protein: CASSPTGNTEAFF

J gene: TRBJ1-6
clone size: -
D gene: -
V gene: TRBV5-1
CDR3 DNA: TGCGCCACCCCGGGCAGATGGAATTCACCCCTCCACTTT
CDR3 protein: CATPGRWNSPLHF

J gene: TRBJ2-2
clone size: -
D gene: -
V gene: TRBV9
CDR3 DNA: TGTGCCAGCAGCGTAGTCCCAGGGGCCGGGGAGCTGTTTTTT
CDR3 protein: CASSVVPGAGELFF

J gene: TRBJ2-7
clone size: -
D gene: -
V gene: TRBV20-1
CDR3 DNA: TGCAGTGCTGCTGACGGCTACGAGCAGTACTTC
CDR3 protein: CSAADGYEQYF

J gene: TRBJ1-1
clone size: few
D gene: -
V gene: TRBV14
CDR3 DNA: TGTGCCAGCAGCCAAGGACCCCCGACTGAAGCTTTCTTT
CDR3 protein: CASSQGPPTEAFF

J gene: TRBJ2-7
clone size: -
D gene: TRBD1
V gene: TRBV29-1
CDR3 DNA: TGCAGCGTTGGGGGGACAGACTACGAGCAGTACTTC
CDR3 protein: CSVGGTDYEQYF

J gene: TRBJ2-1
clone size: few
D gene: -
V gene: TRBV29-1
CDR3 DNA: TGCAGCGTCAGGGGGGGCAATGAGCAGTTCTTC
CDR3 protein: CSVRGGNEQFF

J gene: TRBJ2-7
clone size: few
D gene: TRBD1
V gene: TRBV4-1
CDR3 DNA: TGCGCCAGCAGCCCCGGACAGGGGGAGCAGTACTTC
CDR3 protein: CASSPGQGEQYF

J gene: TRBJ1-1
clone size: -
D gene: -
V gene: TRBV7-9
CDR3 DNA: TGTGCCAGCAGCTTATACCCACTTGGTACAGGCGACCAGGGAATGGCTTTCTTT
CDR3 protein: CASSLYPLGTGDQGMAFF

J gene: TRBJ1-1
clone size: few
D gene: -
V gene: TRBV9
CDR3 DNA: TGTGCCAGCAGCTTTGGAGGGGGCACTGAAGCTTTCTTT
CDR3 protein: CASSFGGGTEAFF

J gene: TRBJ2-1
clone size: -
D gene: -
V gene: TRBV5-1
CDR3 DNA: TGCGCCAGCAGCTTTCGGACGGCCTACAATGAGCAGTTCTTC
CDR3 protein: CASSFRTAYNEQFF

J gene: TRBJ2-7
clone size: -
D gene: -
V gene: TRBV5-1
CDR3 DNA: TGCGCCAGCAGCTTGGAACGGATGGGGTACGAGCAGTACTTC
CDR3 protein: CASSLERMGYEQYF

J gene: TRBJ2-7
clone size: -
D gene: -
V gene: TRBV5-1
CDR3 DNA: TGCGCCAGCAGCTTTACGGGGAGCTCCTACGAGCAGTACTTC
CDR3 protein: CASSFTGSSYEQYF

J gene: TRBJ2-1
clone size: -
D gene: -
V gene: TRBV6-5
CDR3 DNA: TGTGCCAGCAGTCAAGTGAGCTCCTACAATGAGCAGTTCTTC
CDR3 protein: CASSQVSSYNEQFF

J gene: TRBJ1-6
clone size: -
D gene: -
V gene: TRBV15
CDR3 DNA: TGTGCCACCAGCAGAGACCCCGCGCCGAATTCACCCCTCCACTTT
CDR3 protein: CATSRDPAPNSPLHF

J gene: TRBJ1-3
clone size: -
D gene: -
V gene: TRBV29-1
CDR3 DNA: TGCAGCGCTGTGACCCCAATTGGCTGGACAGAGGGAAACACCATATATTTT
CDR3 protein: CSAVTPIGWTEGNTIYF

J gene: TRBJ2-5
clone size: -
D gene: -
V gene: TRBV7-6
CDR3 DNA: TGTGCCAGCAGCTTAGTGAACACTCCCCAAGAGACCCAGTACTTC
CDR3 protein: CASSLVNTPQETQYF

J gene: TRBJ2-7
clone size: -
D gene: -
V gene: TRBV30
CDR3 DNA: TGTGCCTGGAAGAGCGCGTACGAGCAGTACTTC
CDR3 protein: CAWKSAYEQYF

J gene: TRBJ2-1
clone size: once
D gene: TRBD2
V gene: TRBV4-2
CDR3 DNA: TGTGCCAGCAGCCATCAGAGATGGGGGGGGACTAGCGGTCTTCGGGAGCAGTTCTTC
CDR3 protein: CASSHQRWGGTSGLREQFF

J gene: TRBJ2-3
clone size: -
D gene: -
V gene: TRBV11-2
CDR3 DNA: TGTGCCAGCGGACCGGGTACAGATACGCAGTATTTT
CDR3 protein: CASGPGTDTQYF

J gene: TRBJ2-7
clone size: -
D gene: -
V gene: TRBV6-5
CDR3 DNA: TGTGCCAGCAGTTACGGGGTTACAGGGCCCTACGAGCAGTACTTC
CDR3 protein: CASSYGVTGPYEQYF

J gene: TRBJ2-7
clone size: -
D gene: -
V gene: TRBV6-6
CDR3 DNA: TGTGCCAGCAGTCCCTCTGACTACGAGCAGTACTTC
CDR3 protein: CASSPSDYEQYF

J gene: TRBJ2-1
clone size: few
D gene: -
V gene: TRBV19
CDR3 DNA: TGTGCCAGTAGTTCAGGGAGCTCCTACAATGAGCAGTTCTTC
CDR3 protein: CASSSGSSYNEQFF

J gene: TRBJ2-5
clone size: -
D gene: TRBD2
V gene: TRBV4-1
CDR3 DNA: TGCGCCAGCAGCCAAGATGCTCCGACTAGCGCGTTAGAGACCCAGTACTTC
CDR3 protein: CASSQDAPTSALETQYF

J gene: TRBJ1-2
clone size: -
D gene: -
V gene: TRBV13
CDR3 DNA: TGTGCCAGCAGCCAACAGGGCGCTGGCTACACCTTC
CDR3 protein: CASSQQGAGYTF

J gene: TRBJ2-7
clone size: -
D gene: TRBD1
V gene: TRBV30
CDR3 DNA: TGTGCCTGGAGGACCGGACAGGGAATCGACGAGCAGTACTTC
CDR3 protein: CAWRTGQGIDEQYF

J gene: TRBJ2-2
clone size: -
D gene: TRBD1
V gene: TRBV9
CDR3 DNA: TGTGCCAGCAGCGCTAGTACCCGGGACAGCAGGAACACCGGGGAGCTGTTTTTT
CDR3 protein: CASSASTRDSRNTGELFF

J gene: TRBJ1-4
clone size: -
D gene: -
V gene: TRBV30
CDR3 DNA: TGTGCCTGGGGCCATCAGGGTAATGAAAAACTGTTTTTT
CDR3 protein: CAWGHQGNEKLFF

J gene: TRBJ1-2
clone size: -
D gene: -
V gene: TRBV4-1
CDR3 DNA: TGCGCCAGCAGCCAAGAACAGCAGGGTAACGATGGCTACACCTTC
CDR3 protein: CASSQEQQGNDGYTF

J gene: TRBJ2-7
clone size: -
D gene: -
V gene: TRBV6-5
CDR3 DNA: TGTGCCAGCAGTTACTCCGCAGACTCCTACGAGCAGTACTTC
CDR3 protein: CASSYSADSYEQYF

J gene: TRBJ1-6
clone size: -
D gene: -
V gene: TRBV2
CDR3 DNA: TGTGCCAGCAGGGGCGCCCCCAGCTCCTATAATTCACCCCTCCACTTT
CDR3 protein: CASRGAPSSYNSPLHF

J gene: TRBJ2-1
clone size: few
D gene: TRBD2
V gene: TRBV27
CDR3 DNA: TGTGCCAGCAGCACCGCGACTAGCGGGGTTGGTGAGCAGTTCTTC
CDR3 protein: CASSTATSGVGEQFF

J gene: TRBJ2-5
clone size: -
D gene: -
V gene: TRBV11-2
CDR3 DNA: TGTGCCAGCAGTCCTAGTCGGGTGGCAGGATTGGGGGAGACCCAGTACTTC
CDR3 protein: CASSPSRVAGLGETQYF

J gene: TRBJ2-7
clone size: -
D gene: TRBD1
V gene: TRBV29-1
CDR3 DNA: TGCAGCGTTGCCGGGACAGGGATCGAGCAGTACTTC
CDR3 protein: CSVAGTGIEQYF

J gene: TRBJ2-5
clone size: -
D gene: -
V gene: TRBV19
CDR3 DNA: TGTGCCAGTAGTATAATGGGCCAGGGGCAAGAGACCCAGTACTTC
CDR3 protein: CASSIMGQGQETQYF

J gene: TRBJ2-6
clone size: -
D gene: -
V gene: TRBV30
CDR3 DNA: TGTGCCTGGAGTGTAGACGGCCTCTTTGGGGCCAACGTCCTGACTTTC
CDR3 protein: CAWSVDGLFGANVLTF

J gene: TRBJ1-2
clone size: -
D gene: -
V gene: TRBV27
CDR3 DNA: TGTGCCAGCAGTTTCCCAGGGCTTGGCTACACCTTC
CDR3 protein: CASSFPGLGYTF

J gene: TRBJ1-5
clone size: -
D gene: -
V gene: TRBV2
CDR3 DNA: TGTGCCGCAGGAGAACAGCCCCAGCATTTT
CDR3 protein: CAAGEQPQHF

J gene: TRBJ2-7
clone size: -
D gene: TRBD1
V gene: TRBV27
CDR3 DNA: TGTGCCAGCAGTTTACTGCGGACAGGTCGGGACGAGCAGTACTTC
CDR3 protein: CASSLLRTGRDEQYF

J gene: TRBJ2-7
clone size: -
D gene: TRBD1
V gene: TRBV29-1
CDR3 DNA: TGCAGCGTTTTAGCCCGGACAGGGAACTACGAGCAGTACTTC
CDR3 protein: CSVLARTGNYEQYF

J gene: TRBJ2-3
clone size: -
D gene: -
V gene: TRBV6-5
CDR3 DNA: TGTGCCAGCAGTACCGAATGGGGATGGGATACGCAGTATTTT
CDR3 protein: CASSTEWGWDTQYF

J gene: TRBJ2-1
clone size: -
D gene: -
V gene: TRBV27
CDR3 DNA: TGTGCCAGCAGTTTTGGGAGCAATGAGCAGTTCTTC
CDR3 protein: CASSFGSNEQFF